This TCR beta chain was sequenced in a study of blood T cell repertoires in COVID-19. The wider study: Both acute and convalescent COVID-19 samples were obtained from the United States, Italy and Spain. Nucleic acid was either cDNA or gDNA, and it came from T cells, B-cell-depleted T cells, or PBMCs.

Germline V gives CDR1 GTSNPN, CDR2 SVGIG (reference sequence). The length of the CDR3 is 14 residues. V lost 1 base, J lost 9 bases, and 2 bases stayed unmatched. Only in-frame clones appear in the TCRdb table, and some are missing; sequencing was by immunoSEQ multiplex PCR. The table shows tens of thousands of clones, with approximately 80% occurring only once. This clonotype was sampled from a woman between 45 and 65 years old with active or convalescent COVID-19. Sequenced material: peripheral blood. This sequence joins TRBV30 and TRBJ2-3; 15 nucleotides line up with TRBD2. CDR3 residues: CAWSEGTSGRTQYF. DNA of the CDR3: TGTGCCTGGAGTGAAGGGACTAGCGGGAGGACGCAGTATTTT.